Listed below are T cell receptor beta chains from one sample, sequenced in a study of graft-versus-host responses after intestinal transplantation. Using immunoSEQ multiplex PCR, the repertoire was profiled, and TCRdb retains in-frame clones only, with some absent. This sample has 100,000 or so clones; 92% occur once, and the top ten carry around 0.15%. These receptors lack a known antigen. The sample in question was unstimulated CD4+ T cells sorted from spleen or lymph node cells, obtained before intestinal transplant. The receptors originated from a human donor who received an intestinal transplant. The CDR3 runs from the conserved cysteine through the conserved F or W. The D gene is left open where the match is weak. Size is stated for part of the rows, as once, few or many counts, or as a class when the clone is expanded.

V	size	D	J	DNA	CDR3
TRBV5-5	.	.	TRBJ2-7	TGTGCCAGCAGCTTGCCAACCTACGAGCAGTACTTC	CASSLPTYEQYF
TRBV7-2	.	.	TRBJ2-1	TGTGCCAGCAGCTTAGCAGGATCCGGGACATCCATCGGTGAGCAGTTCTTC	CASSLAGSGTSIGEQFF
TRBV10-2	.	.	TRBJ2-7	TGCGCCAGCAGTGAGTGGGGTAGCGGAGCCTCTAAGGTTTACGAGCAGTACTTC	CASSEWGSGASKVYEQYF
TRBV6-5	.	.	TRBJ1-2	TGTGCCAGCAGCCAAGACAGCTACTATGGCTACACCTTC	CASSQDSYYGYTF
TRBV2	once	.	TRBJ2-7	TGTGCCAGCAGTGAACTGAGGGAAACCTACGAGCAGTACTTC	CASSELRETYEQYF
TRBV27	.	.	TRBJ2-7	TGTGCCAGCAGGCCCCACGACACGAACGAGCAGTACTTC	CASRPHDTNEQYF
TRBV9	.	TRBD1	TRBJ1-1	TGTGCCAGCAGTGTGGGACAGATCACTGAAGCTTTCTTT	CASSVGQITEAFF
TRBV7-9	.	TRBD2	TRBJ2-1	TGTGCCAGCAGTCTGACTAGCGACCTCCAAGAGCAGTTCTTC	CASSLTSDLQEQFF
TRBV6-1	.	.	TRBJ1-2	TGTGCCAGCAACGGCAGGAAAGGAACCTACACCTTC	CASNGRKGTYTF
TRBV2	few	TRBD1	TRBJ1-4	TGTGCCAGCGGAGGGACAGGGAATGAAAAACTGTTTTTT	CASGGTGNEKLFF
TRBV27	.	TRBD1	TRBJ1-1	TGTGCCAGCAGTGTTCCGGGACAGGGGGTGGGTGAAGCTTTCTTT	CASSVPGQGVGEAFF
TRBV4-3	.	.	TRBJ2-7	TGCGCCAGCACCCCTTCGAAGGGGAACTACGAGCAGTACTTC	CASTPSKGNYEQYF
TRBV2	.	.	TRBJ1-1	TGTGCCAGCATTCGAGTAGGGGTTGGTGAAGCTTTCTTT	CASIRVGVGEAFF
TRBV5-1	once	.	TRBJ1-5	TGCGCCAGCAGCCCGGAGGAGGGGCCCAATCAGCCCCAGCATTTT	CASSPEEGPNQPQHF
TRBV5-8	.	.	TRBJ1-1	TGTGCCAGCAGCTTGGCGAGGATAATGAACACTGAAGCTTTCTTT	CASSLARIMNTEAFF
TRBV30	.	.	TRBJ1-5	TGTGCCTGGAGCGGGGGACCTTTCCATCCCCAGCATTTT	CAWSGGPFHPQHF
TRBV4-2	few	TRBD1	TRBJ1-6	TGTGCCAGCAGCCAAGCGCCGGGACAGGGGACAGTCTATAATTCACCCCTCCACTTT	CASSQAPGQGTVYNSPLHF
TRBV30	.	.	TRBJ2-7	TGTGCCTGGGTGGGCAGGGCAGTTTACTACGAGCAGTACTTC	CAWVGRAVYYEQYF
TRBV4-1	once	.	TRBJ2-3	TGCGCCAGCAGCCAAGTGACTCAGGGGCCAGATACGCAGTATTTT	CASSQVTQGPDTQYF
TRBV10-1	.	.	TRBJ1-5	TGCGCCAGCAGTGAGACAGGGCAGCCCCAGCATTTT	CASSETGQPQHF
TRBV19	.	.	TRBJ1-2	TGTGCCAGTTCGAACCAGGGCGACTTAGGGGTTAACTATGGCTACACCTTC	CASSNQGDLGVNYGYTF
TRBV5-1	.	TRBD2	TRBJ2-3	TGCGCCAGCAGTTTGATAGCGGGAGGGCCCACAGATACGCAGTATTTT	CASSLIAGGPTDTQYF
TRBV6-1	.	.	TRBJ2-7	TGTGCCAGCATACGCCCCGAGTGGTCCTACGAGCAGTACTTC	CASIRPEWSYEQYF
TRBV9	once	.	TRBJ1-3	TGTGCCAGCAGCCTAGACAGCTCTGGAAACACCATATATTTT	CASSLDSSGNTIYF
TRBV4-1	.	TRBD1	TRBJ2-3	TGCGCCAGCAGCCGAGGGGGCCAGGGAGATACGCAGTATTTT	CASSRGGQGDTQYF
TRBV5-4	.	.	TRBJ2-3	TGTGCCAGCAGTCCCTTGGACTGGCCCAGCACAGATACGCAGTATTTT	CASSPLDWPSTDTQYF
TRBV29-1	.	TRBD1	TRBJ1-1	TGCAGCGTTGGCCTGGACAGGCTCCCGAACACTGAAGCTTTCTTT	CSVGLDRLPNTEAFF
TRBV9	.	.	TRBJ1-3	TGTGCCAGCAGCGCTGGTCGGGGTTCTGGAAACACCATATATTTT	CASSAGRGSGNTIYF
TRBV2	.	TRBD1	TRBJ2-3	TGTGCCAGCTCCGGACAGGGGGCTGATACGCAGTATTTT	CASSGQGADTQYF
TRBV2	.	.	TRBJ1-2	TGTGCCAGCAGTGTCCAGGGATTGTACTATGGCTACACCTTC	CASSVQGLYYGYTF
TRBV5-1	.	TRBD1	TRBJ2-6	TGCGCCAGCAGTCTAGACAGGGTAGCTGGGGCCAACGTCCTGACTTTC	CASSLDRVAGANVLTF
TRBV7-2	.	.	TRBJ2-1	TGTGCCAGCAGCTTCGCCGCAGGGGCCTCCTACAATGAGCAGTTCTTC	CASSFAAGASYNEQFF
TRBV4-3	.	TRBD1	TRBJ1-2	TGCGCCAGCAGCCAAGTCCAAATAGGACAGGGAGATGGCTACACCTTC	CASSQVQIGQGDGYTF
TRBV19	.	TRBD2	TRBJ2-3	TGTGCCAGTAGTATCGGCCTGGTAGCGGGGTCTTTCACAGATACGCAGTATTTT	CASSIGLVAGSFTDTQYF